This TCR beta chain emerged from a study of neurological immune-mediated disorders. The CDR3 is 17 amino acids. V was clipped by 0 bases and J by 7 bases; unmatched bases: 13. Germline assignment: CDR1 MGHRA and CDR2 YSYEKL. This clonotype has ten or more counts. TCRdb re-analysed the 5' RACE reads in MiXCR, keeping a single row per CDR3 protein. Of 60,000 to 90,000 distinct CDR3 sequences listed, more than 8.5% are singletons. Time point reported: longitudinal time-point 1 (baseline). Sequencing was performed on PBMCs. This TCR came from a man between 25 and 39 years old in good health. The chain links TRBV4-1 to TRBJ2-7; the match to TRBD2 covers 9 bases. This CDR3 is CASSQDFLGGRAREQYF. The CDR3 coding sequence is TGCGCCAGCAGCCAAGATTTTCTCGGCGGGAGGGCCAGGGAGCAGTACTTC.